This TCR beta chain was recovered during a study of blood T cell repertoires in COVID-19. Study-level information: From the United States, Italy and Spain came samples of acute and convalescent COVID-19.

Study processing details: Amplified reference gene primers provided the basis for estimating nucleated cell counts. TCRdb's table, derived via immunoSEQ multiplex PCR, lists solely in-frame clones and lacks some. For V, J and clone size, that table is used; D and trimming come from the DNA. The profile shows about 480,000 clones, 75% to 90% of them singletons. V was clipped by 3 bases and J by 0 bases, with 12 bases between them. CDR3 length: 16 amino acids. Germline CDR1 is SGHNT and CDR2 is YENEEA. Those enrolled in Seattle joined during active infection and were followed longitudinally afterward. The chain is built from TRBV11-3 and TRBJ2-4; D perhaps matches TRBD2 (6 bases). The receptor was derived from a man aged 18-30 years with COVID-19, enrolled during active disease. The sequencing sample was made of peripheral blood. The CDR3: CASSFDSGRAKNIQYF. CDR3 nucleotides: TGTGCCAGCAGCTTCGATAGCGGAAGAGCCAAAAACATTCAGTACTTC.